One and the same sample provided the 8 T cell receptor beta chains below, sequenced in a study of blood T cell repertoires in COVID-19. This table comes from immunoSEQ multiplex PCR, and its TCRdb copy is limited to in-frame clones, with some not included. The repertoire consists of some 100,000 clones, with about 89% occurring once and the leading ten covering 10%. Sample: peripheral blood. The receptors were gathered from a man aged 50 or older with acute or convalescent COVID-19.

The chain carries TRBV24-1 and TRBJ1-5; D is unclear. The CDR3 length is 14 residues. The germline V gene has CDR1 KGHDR and CDR2 SFDVKD. Trimming shortened V by 5 bases and J by 3 bases, and 10 bases separated the two germline ends. CDR3 residues: CATSGSSFNQPQHF. The CDR3 DNA reads TGTGCCACCAGTGGGAGCAGCTTCAATCAGCCCCAGCATTTT.

This sequence joins TRBV7-9 and TRBJ2-7, with TRBD2 identical over 8 bases. The CDR3 is 13 amino acids. The junction had 5 bases not matched to a gene; V was cut back by 5 bases and J by 5 bases. Germline V CDR1 and CDR2: SEHNR, FQNEAQ (reference sequence). The CDR3 protein is CASSRGLVHEQYF. The CDR3 DNA reads TGTGCCAGCAGCCGGGGACTAGTCCACGAGCAGTACTTC.

The V call is TRBV29-1, the J call TRBJ2-1; no definite D call. V lost 6 bases, J lost 7 bases, and 13 bases lay in between. CDR3 length equals 12 residues. Germline V gene sequence: CDR1 SQVTM, CDR2 ANQGSEA. CDR3 in amino acids: CSVASSANEQFF. CDR3 DNA: TGCAGCGTCGCCTCTAGTGCGAATGAGCAGTTCTTC.

Comment on this clone: At one boundary the junction diverges from the germline segment, which might be a read error. The V call is TRBV7-8, the J call TRBJ1-1, with TRBD1 matching over 8 bases. Per the germline V gene, CDR1 is SGHVS and CDR2 is FQNEAQ. The CDR3 extends over 12 amino acids. The CDR3 region has the DNA TGTGCCAGCAGCTACCCAGGGGGCTCGGCGTACTTT. Translating it yields CASSYPGGSAYF.

Concerning this clone: One junction end does not reproduce the germline sequence, and a read error may be involved. This chain joins TRBV30 and TRBJ2-7; no clear D. The V gene's germline CDR1 is GTSNPN and CDR2 SVGIG (reference sequence). The CDR3 length is 12 residues. The CDR3 DNA sequence: TGTGCCTGGAGTGTGTCCCGCTACCAGCAGTACTTC. Translated: CAWSVSRYQQYF.

The V call is TRBV15, the J call TRBJ1-1; TRBD1 is a possible D gene (5 bases). The CDR3 is 18 amino acids. Germline CDR1 LNHNV, CDR2 YYDKDF (reference sequence). The V end was cut by 0 bases, the J end by 0 bases, with 17 bases between. CDR3 DNA sequence: TGTGCCACCAGCAGAGATGCCCGGCAGGGTATAATGAACACTGAAGCTTTCTTT. This gives the protein CATSRDARQGIMNTEAFF.

The CDR3 here is CASSLRSGGLYGYTF. The CDR3 nucleotides are TGTGCCAGCAGCCTCCGATCAGGGGGCCTCTATGGCTACACCTTC. The chain has TRBV27 and TRBJ1-2; 8 bases map to TRBD1. CDR1 is MNHEY, CDR2 SMNVEV, per germline (reference sequence). Unmatched junction bases numbered 10, after V lost 6 bases and J lost 4 bases. This CDR3 comprises 15 residues.

The chain combines TRBV5-1 with TRBJ2-5; a possible D gene is TRBD1 (6 bases). The CDR3 is made up of 12 amino acids. Trimming took off 5 bases at V and 5 bases at J, with 10 bases between the two ends. The germline gives CDR1 SGHRS, CDR2 YFSETQ. The CDR3 reads CASRTGGETQYF. The CDR3 nucleotides are TGCGCCAGCAGGACAGGTGGTGAGACCCAGTACTTC.